In this sample, the clone carrying this TCR beta chain turned up once. Antigen specificity is unknown. The sample belongs to a study of blood T cells in healthy people across ages. A second roughly 6 to 12 cycle PCR used barcoded and J-beta primers. TCRdb recomputed calls from the 5' RACE reads with MiXCR, one row per CDR3 protein. The sample shows about 1.1 million distinct CDR3 sequences, around two fifths of them seen only once. Notes on the study in general: From one million sequenced T cells, diversity estimates were lower bounds.

V was pared by 3 bases and J by 3 bases, with 9 bases of the junction left unmatched. The CDR3 length is 16 residues. Looked up from germline, CDR1 is LGHNT and CDR2 is FRNRAP. There were at least 6 micrograms of total RNA extracted from every sample. The sequence was collected from a man between 18 and 29 years old in good health. Sequencing used blood. The chain links TRBV12-5 to TRBJ2-5; 8 positions agree with TRBD1. CDR3 bases: TGTGCTAGTGGTTTTCCGGCAGGGGGCCTAAAAGAGACCCAGTACTTC. Translating it yields CASGFPAGGLKETQYF.